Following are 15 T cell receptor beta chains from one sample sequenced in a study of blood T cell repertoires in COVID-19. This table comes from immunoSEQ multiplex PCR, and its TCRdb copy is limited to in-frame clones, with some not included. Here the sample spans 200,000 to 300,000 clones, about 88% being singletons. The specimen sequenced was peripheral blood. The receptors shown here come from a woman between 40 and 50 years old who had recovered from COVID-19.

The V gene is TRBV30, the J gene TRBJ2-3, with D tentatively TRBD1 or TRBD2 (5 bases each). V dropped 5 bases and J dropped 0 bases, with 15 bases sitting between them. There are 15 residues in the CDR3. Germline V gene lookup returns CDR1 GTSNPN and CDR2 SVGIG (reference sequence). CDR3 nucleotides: TGTGCCTGGGGGGCGGGTTCTCCTAGCACAGATACGCAGTATTTT. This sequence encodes CAWGAGSPSTDTQYF.

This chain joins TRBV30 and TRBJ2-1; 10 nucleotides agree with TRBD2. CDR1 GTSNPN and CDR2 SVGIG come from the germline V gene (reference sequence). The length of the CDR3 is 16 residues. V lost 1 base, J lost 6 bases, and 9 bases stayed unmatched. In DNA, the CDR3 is TGTGCCTGGAGTGGACTAGCGGGTCACCAACCCAATGAGCAGTTCTTC. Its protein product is CAWSGLAGHQPNEQFF.

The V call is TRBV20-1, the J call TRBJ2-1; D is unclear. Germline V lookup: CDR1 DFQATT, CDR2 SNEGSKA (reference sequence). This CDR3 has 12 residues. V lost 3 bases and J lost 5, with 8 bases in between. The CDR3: CSASSPNNEQFF. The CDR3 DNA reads TGCAGTGCTAGTAGCCCTAACAATGAGCAGTTCTTC.

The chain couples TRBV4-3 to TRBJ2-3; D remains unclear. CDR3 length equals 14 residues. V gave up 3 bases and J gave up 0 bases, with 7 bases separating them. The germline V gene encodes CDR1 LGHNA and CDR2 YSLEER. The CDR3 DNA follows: TGCGCCAGCAGCCAGCTCACTAGCACAGATACGCAGTATTTT. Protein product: CASSQLTSTDTQYF.

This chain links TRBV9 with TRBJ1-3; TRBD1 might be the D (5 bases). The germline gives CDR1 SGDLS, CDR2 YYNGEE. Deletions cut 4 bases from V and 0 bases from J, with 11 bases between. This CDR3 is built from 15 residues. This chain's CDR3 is CASSTTGTSGNTIYF. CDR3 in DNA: TGTGCCAGCAGCACCACAGGCACCTCTGGAAACACCATATATTTT.

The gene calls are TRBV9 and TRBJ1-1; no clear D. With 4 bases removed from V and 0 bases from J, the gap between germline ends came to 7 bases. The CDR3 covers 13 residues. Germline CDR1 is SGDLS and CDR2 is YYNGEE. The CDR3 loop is CASSLSLNTEAFF. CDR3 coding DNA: TGTGCCAGCAGCTTGTCTTTGAACACTGAAGCTTTCTTT.

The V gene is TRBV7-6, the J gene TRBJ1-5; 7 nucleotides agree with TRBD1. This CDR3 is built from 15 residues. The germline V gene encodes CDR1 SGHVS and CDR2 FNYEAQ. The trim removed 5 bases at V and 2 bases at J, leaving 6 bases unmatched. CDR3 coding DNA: TGTGCCAGCAGCCTCCAGGGGGATCGCAATCAGCCCCAGCATTTT. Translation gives CASSLQGDRNQPQHF.

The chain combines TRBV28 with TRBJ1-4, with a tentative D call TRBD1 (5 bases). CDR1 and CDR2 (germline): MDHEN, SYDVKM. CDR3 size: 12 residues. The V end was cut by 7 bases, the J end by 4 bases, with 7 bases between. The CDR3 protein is CASTGFNEKLFF. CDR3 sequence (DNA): TGTGCCAGCACAGGGTTTAATGAAAAACTGTTTTTT.

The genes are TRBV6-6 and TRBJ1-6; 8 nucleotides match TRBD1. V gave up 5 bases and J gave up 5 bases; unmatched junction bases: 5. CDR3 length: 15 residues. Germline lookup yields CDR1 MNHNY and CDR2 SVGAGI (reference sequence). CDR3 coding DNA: TGTGCCAGCAGTATCGGACAGGGCAATAATTCACCCCTCCACTTT. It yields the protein CASSIGQGNNSPLHF.

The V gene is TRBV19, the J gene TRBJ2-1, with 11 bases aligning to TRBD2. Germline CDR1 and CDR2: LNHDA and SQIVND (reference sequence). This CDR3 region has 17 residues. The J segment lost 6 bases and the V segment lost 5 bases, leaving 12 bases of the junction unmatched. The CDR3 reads CASSPSQLAGARNEQFF. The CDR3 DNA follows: TGTGCCAGTAGTCCATCACAACTAGCGGGAGCCCGCAATGAGCAGTTCTTC.

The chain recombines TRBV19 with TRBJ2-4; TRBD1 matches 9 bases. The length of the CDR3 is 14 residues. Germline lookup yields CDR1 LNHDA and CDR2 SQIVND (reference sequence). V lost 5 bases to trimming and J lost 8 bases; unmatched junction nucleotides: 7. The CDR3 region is CASSLGTGMDIQYF. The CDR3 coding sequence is TGTGCCAGTAGTCTGGGGACAGGGATGGACATTCAGTACTTC.

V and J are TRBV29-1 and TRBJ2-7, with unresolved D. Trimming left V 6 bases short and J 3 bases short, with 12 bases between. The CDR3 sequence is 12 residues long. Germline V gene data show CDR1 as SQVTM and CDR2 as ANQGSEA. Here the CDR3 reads CSVGSFSYEQYF. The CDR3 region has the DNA TGCAGCGTCGGGTCGTTTAGCTACGAGCAGTACTTC.

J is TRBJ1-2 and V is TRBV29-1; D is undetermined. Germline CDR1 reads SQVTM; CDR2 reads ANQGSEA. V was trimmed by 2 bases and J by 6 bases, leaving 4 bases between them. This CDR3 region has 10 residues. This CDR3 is CSVERDGYTF. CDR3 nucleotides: TGCAGCGTTGAACGAGATGGCTACACCTTC.

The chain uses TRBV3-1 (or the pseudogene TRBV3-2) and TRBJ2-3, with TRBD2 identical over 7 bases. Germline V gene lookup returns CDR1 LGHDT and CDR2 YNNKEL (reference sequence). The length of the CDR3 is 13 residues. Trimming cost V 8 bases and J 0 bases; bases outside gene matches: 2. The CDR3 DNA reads TGTGCCAGCCGAGCGGGAAGCACAGATACGCAGTATTTT. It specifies CASRAGSTDTQYF.

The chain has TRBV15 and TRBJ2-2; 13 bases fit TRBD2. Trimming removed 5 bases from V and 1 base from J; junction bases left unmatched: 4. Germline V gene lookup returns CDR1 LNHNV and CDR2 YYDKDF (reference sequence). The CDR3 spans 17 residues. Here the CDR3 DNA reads TGTGCCACCAGCCCGGGACTAGCGGGATTGAACACCGGGGAGCTGTTTTTT. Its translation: CATSPGLAGLNTGELFF.